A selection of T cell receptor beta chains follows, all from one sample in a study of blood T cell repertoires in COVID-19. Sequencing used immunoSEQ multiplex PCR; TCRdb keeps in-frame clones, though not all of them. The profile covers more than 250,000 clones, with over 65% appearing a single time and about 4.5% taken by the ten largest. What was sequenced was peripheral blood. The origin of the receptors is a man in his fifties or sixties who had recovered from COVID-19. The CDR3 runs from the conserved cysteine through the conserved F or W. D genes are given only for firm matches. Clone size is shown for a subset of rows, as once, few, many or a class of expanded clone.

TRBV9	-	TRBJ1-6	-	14	TGTGCCAGCAGCTTCAAGTCAGAGGATTCACCCCTCCACTTT	CASSFKSEDSPLHF
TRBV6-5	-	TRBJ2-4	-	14	TGTGCCAGCAGTCCTGGAGGGATGGGAAACATTCAGTACTTC	CASSPGGMGNIQYF
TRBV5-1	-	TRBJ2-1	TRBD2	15	TGCGCCAGCAGCTTGACTAGCGGGGTGAACAATGAGCAGTTCTTC	CASSLTSGVNNEQFF
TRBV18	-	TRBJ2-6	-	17	TGTGCCAGCTCTCCTCGTAAAGCGGGTGCTGGGGCCAACGTCCTGACTTTC	CASSPRKAGAGANVLTF
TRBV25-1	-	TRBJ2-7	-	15	TGTGCCAGCAGTGGGGTGGGGGCGCTAACCTACGAGCAGTACTTC	CASSGVGALTYEQYF
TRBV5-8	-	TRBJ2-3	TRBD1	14	TGTGCCAGCAGCCGGACAGGGAGCACAGATACGCAGTATTTT	CASSRTGSTDTQYF
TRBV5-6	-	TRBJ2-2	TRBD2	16	TGTGCCAGCAGCTTGGGAACTAGCGGGGGGTCCGGGGAGCTGTTTTTT	CASSLGTSGGSGELFF
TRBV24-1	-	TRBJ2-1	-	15	TGTGCCACCAGTGACACCGGGACACCGTACAATGAGCAGTTCTTC	CATSDTGTPYNEQFF
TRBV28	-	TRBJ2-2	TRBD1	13	TGTGCCAGCACAGGGGGAATCGGCGGGGAGCTGTTTTTT	CASTGGIGGELFF
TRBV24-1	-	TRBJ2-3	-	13	TGTGCCACCAGTGACGCGACACACTCTACGCAGTATTTT	CATSDATHSTQYF
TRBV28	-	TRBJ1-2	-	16	TGTGCCAGCACCTCACCCCCGGAGATTCCTCGGTATGGCTACACCTTC	CASTSPPEIPRYGYTF
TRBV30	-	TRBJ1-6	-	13	TGTGCCTGGAGTAAGGAGGGCAATTCACCCCTCCACTTT	CAWSKEGNSPLHF
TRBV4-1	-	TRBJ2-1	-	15	TGCGCCAGCAGCCCTACCGGGACAGGGAGCGGGAGTAAGTTCTTC	CASSPTGTGSGSKFF
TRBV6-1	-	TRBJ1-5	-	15	TGTGCCAGCAGTGAAGCAGGAGCTCCCCAAAGGCCCCAGCATTTT	CASSEAGAPQRPQHF
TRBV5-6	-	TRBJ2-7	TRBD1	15	TGTGCCAGCAGCTTGGGGGGACAGTCCTCCTACGAGCAGTACTTC	CASSLGGQSSYEQYF
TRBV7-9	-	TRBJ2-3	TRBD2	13	TGTGCCAGCAGCGCCGGGACTAGCGGGAGGGTGTATTTT	CASSAGTSGRVYF
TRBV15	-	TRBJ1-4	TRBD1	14	TGTGCCACCAGTCTACAGGGGGCTGGTGAAAAACTGTTTTTT	CATSLQGAGEKLFF
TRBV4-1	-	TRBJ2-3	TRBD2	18	TGCGCCAGCAGCCAAGATCTTAGTAGCGGGAGCCCCACAGATACGCAGTATTTT	CASSQDLSSGSPTDTQYF
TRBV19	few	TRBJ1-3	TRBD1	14	TGTGCCAGTAGGGAGGGGGCATCGGGAAACACCATATATTTT	CASREGASGNTIYF
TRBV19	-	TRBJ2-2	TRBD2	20	TGTGCCAGTAGAGGGGTAAGGGGACTAGCGGCCTTCGCGAACACCGGGGAGCTGTTTTTT	CASRGVRGLAAFANTGELFF
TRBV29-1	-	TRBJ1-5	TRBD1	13	TGCAGCGCCCAAGGGACAGCCAATCAGCCCCAGCATTTT	CSAQGTANQPQHF
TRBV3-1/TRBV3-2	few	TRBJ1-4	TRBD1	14	TGTGCCAGCAGCCAAGGAGGGGGCTTTGAAAAACTGTTTTTT	CASSQGGGFEKLFF
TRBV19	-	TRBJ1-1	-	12	TGTGCCAGTAGTTTTCGGACGGGGGAGGCTTTCTTT	CASSFRTGEAFF
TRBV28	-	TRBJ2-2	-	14	TGTGCCAGCAGTCCTCAACCCGGAGTTCGGGAGCTGTTTTTT	CASSPQPGVRELFF
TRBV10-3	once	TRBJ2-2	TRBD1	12	TGTGCCATCCTCCGGGACAGCGAGCAGCTGTTTTTT	CAILRDSEQLFF
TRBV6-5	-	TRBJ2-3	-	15	TGTGCCAGCAGCAAACAGGTTGCAATAACAGATACGCAGTATTTT	CASSKQVAITDTQYF
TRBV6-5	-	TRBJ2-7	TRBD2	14	TGTGCCAGCAGTCGGTTGACTAGCGGGTACGAGCAGTACTTC	CASSRLTSGYEQYF
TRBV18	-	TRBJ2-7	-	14	TGTGCCAGCTCCCGGTTGGCGGTTTCCTACGAGCAGTACTTC	CASSRLAVSYEQYF
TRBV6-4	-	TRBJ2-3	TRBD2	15	TGTGCCAGCAGCCCCGGGACTAGCGGCACAGATACGCAGTATTTT	CASSPGTSGTDTQYF
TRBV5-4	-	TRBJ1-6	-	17	TGTGCCAGCAGCGCGGACAGAAAGGGCGAATATAATTCACCCCTCCACTTT	CASSADRKGEYNSPLHF
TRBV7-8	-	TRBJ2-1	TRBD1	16	TGTGCCAGCAGCCCACACCGGGACAGGGGTCCCAATGAGCAGTTCTTC	CASSPHRDRGPNEQFF
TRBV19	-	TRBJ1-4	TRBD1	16	TGTGCCAGTAGTACCGGCGGGACAGGGTTGGGTGAAAAACTGTTTTTT	CASSTGGTGLGEKLFF
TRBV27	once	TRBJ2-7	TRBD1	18	TGTGCCAGCAGGGGGGGACAGGGGGCGTCCCCATTGGTTGGCGAGCAGTACTTC	CASRGGQGASPLVGEQYF
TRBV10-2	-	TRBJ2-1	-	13	TGCGCCAGCAGTGAGAGGCCAGGGCATGAGCAGTTCTTC	CASSERPGHEQFF
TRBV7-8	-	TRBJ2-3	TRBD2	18	TGTGCCAGCAGCTTAGCTCCACTAGCGGGGGTCCACACAGATACGCAGTATTTT	CASSLAPLAGVHTDTQYF
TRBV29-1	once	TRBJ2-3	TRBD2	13	TGCAGCGCCTGGGGAGGGAGCACAGATACGCAGTATTTT	CSAWGGSTDTQYF
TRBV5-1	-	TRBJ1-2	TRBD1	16	TGCGCCAGCAGCTTCGGGGGACAGGGAGTTAACTATGGCTACACCTTC	CASSFGGQGVNYGYTF
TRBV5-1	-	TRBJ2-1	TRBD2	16	TGCGCCAGCAGCTTACTAGCGGGGTACTCCTACAATGAGCAGTTCTTC	CASSLLAGYSYNEQFF
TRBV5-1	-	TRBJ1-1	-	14	TGCGCCAGCAGCTTGGACAGGACGGTCACTGAAGCTTTCTTT	CASSLDRTVTEAFF
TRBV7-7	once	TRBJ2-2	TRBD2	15	TGTGCTAGCAGCCGTAGCGGGGGAGCCGCCGGGGAGCTGTTTTTT	CASSRSGGAAGELFF
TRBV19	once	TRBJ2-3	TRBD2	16	TGTGCCAGTAGTTACTCACTAGCGGGAGCTTTAGATACGCAGTATTTT	CASSYSLAGALDTQYF
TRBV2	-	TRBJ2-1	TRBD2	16	TGTGCCAGCAAACTAGCGGGGCTAGGCTCCTACAATGAGCAGTTCTTC	CASKLAGLGSYNEQFF
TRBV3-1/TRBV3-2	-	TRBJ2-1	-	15	TGTGCCAGCAGCCAAACCAACCACCAAGCCAATGAGCAGTTCTTC	CASSQTNHQANEQFF
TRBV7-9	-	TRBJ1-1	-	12	TGTGCCAGCAGCCGGGACATTGCTGAAGCTTTCTTT	CASSRDIAEAFF